Each of the 21 T cell receptor beta chains below was sequenced from the same sample in a study of response to subunit inactivated influenza vaccine. From the RT-PCR reads, TCRdb called clonotypes with MiXCR, one entry per CDR3 protein. This repertoire shows about 520,000 distinct CDR3 sequences, over 9.5% found once; its top ten account for 10% to 15%. Material: PBMCs from blood, obtained roughly 46 days after vaccination. These receptor sequences come from a middle-aged man who received an inactivated influenza vaccine.

This clonotype was detected ten times or more. The chain has TRBV12-3 or TRBV12-4 and TRBJ1-1; D not certain. With 5 bases removed from V and 1 base from J, the gap between germline ends came to 8 bases. CDR3 length: 13 residues. Here the CDR3 reads CASSLWGNTEAFF. CDR3 DNA: TGTGCCAGCAGTCTCTGGGGGAACACTGAAGCTTTCTTT.

This clonotype appeared many times. V gene TRBV12-3 or TRBV12-4 combines with J gene TRBJ2-7, with 7 bases lining up with TRBD2. Germline trimming cut 8 bases from V and 3 bases from J; bases unmatched to any gene: 10. The CDR3 totals 14 residues. The CDR3 DNA is TGTGCCAGCGTCCAACAGGCTAGCGGCTACGAGCAGTACTTC. This codes for CASVQQASGYEQYF.

This clonotype was seen ten or more times. The chain carries TRBV5-1 and TRBJ2-7, with 9 nucleotides matching TRBD1. CDR1 and CDR2 from the germline V gene are SGHRS and YFSETQ. There are 14 residues in the CDR3. Trimming at V came to 7 bases and at J to 4 bases, leaving 9 bases not matched to a gene. CDR3 in amino acids: CASGRGGQGYEQYF. The CDR3 DNA sequence: TGCGCCAGCGGAAGGGGGGGACAGGGATACGAGCAGTACTTC.

This clonotype was picked up many times. The gene calls are TRBV5-1 and TRBJ1-6; D remains unclear. Trimming took 2 bases from V and 7 from J, leaving 7 bases between them. The CDR3 extends over 13 amino acids. Germline lookup yields CDR1 SGHRS and CDR2 YFSETQ. The CDR3 DNA reads as TGCGCCAGCAGCTTCGGGGAAAATTCACCCCTCCACTTT. It yields the protein CASSFGENSPLHF.

This clonotype came up many times. The chain joins TRBV20-1 to TRBJ1-2; 7 bases map to TRBD1. The germline V gene has CDR1 DFQATT and CDR2 SNEGSKA (reference sequence). With 1 base clipped from V and 2 bases from J, the junction kept 4 bases outside the gene matches. The CDR3 extends over 14 amino acids. This CDR3 is CSARAMTGNYGYTF. The CDR3 coding sequence is TGCAGTGCTAGAGCCATGACAGGGAACTATGGCTACACCTTC.

This clonotype was observed a few times. The chain joins TRBV15 to TRBJ2-7; 8 bases line up with TRBD1. Unmatched junction bases numbered 9, after V lost 0 bases and J lost 2 bases. The germline gives CDR1 LNHNV, CDR2 YYDKDF (reference sequence). The CDR3 is 17 amino acids. The CDR3 protein is CATSREKGTGSPYEQYF. CDR3 coding DNA: TGTGCCACCAGCAGAGAGAAAGGGACAGGTTCTCCCTACGAGCAGTACTTC.

Comment on this clonotype: One end of the junction does not line up with germline, which may come from a read error. The chain couples TRBV20-1 to TRBJ2-7; possibly TRBD2 for D (6 bases). This CDR3 is built from 11 residues. Germline loops: CDR1 DFQATT, CDR2 SNEGSKA (reference sequence). The CDR3 coding sequence is TGCAGTGTAGCGGAGGCCTACGAGCAGCACTTC. Its protein is CSVAEAYEQHF.

The chain employs TRBV7-9 and TRBJ2-7; D may be TRBD1 (5 bases). The germline CDR1 and CDR2 sequences are SEHNR and FQNEAQ (reference sequence). The CDR3 has 17 residues. The germline V and J ends were trimmed by 5 bases and 3 bases, with 23 bases remaining between them. CDR3 DNA sequence: TGTGCCAGCAGCCCAGGGCCGGCCAGGGCTTGGGACTACGAGCAGTACTTC. Its protein is CASSPGPARAWDYEQYF.

This clonotype was seen a few times. V is TRBV20-1 and J is TRBJ2-7; tentative D call: TRBD2 (5 bases). Germline CDR1 is DFQATT and CDR2 is SNEGSKA (reference sequence). This CDR3 region has 11 residues. Trimming removed 5 bases from V and 4 bases from J, with 9 bases in between. CDR3 protein: CSAARDYEQYF. CDR3 nucleotide sequence: TGCAGTGCTGCCCGGGATTACGAGCAGTACTTC.

A few counts support this clonotype. The V call is TRBV7-9, the J call TRBJ2-7, with D possibly TRBD1 on 5 matching bases. This CDR3 has 16 residues. Germline V CDR1 and CDR2: SEHNR, FQNEAQ (reference sequence). V was cut by 1 base and J by 1 base, with 14 bases left in between. CDR3 DNA sequence: TGTGCCAGCAGCTTAGGGGCAGGGATCTATTCCTACGAGCAGTACTTC. Translating gives CASSLGAGIYSYEQYF.

The J gene is TRBJ2-7, the V gene TRBV7-7, with 8 bases lining up with TRBD2. The germline V gene has CDR1 SSHAT and CDR2 FNYEAQ (reference sequence). The CDR3 is 14 amino acids. J gave up 6 bases and V 5 bases, and 9 bases lay outside the gene matches. The CDR3 DNA reads as TGTGCCAGCAGCGCCTCGGGGGGGCAAGGCGAGCAGTACTTC. It codes for CASSASGGQGEQYF.

The chain couples TRBV7-3 to TRBJ1-2; D is ambiguous. This CDR3 spans 15 amino acids. Per germline, CDR1 SGHTA and CDR2 FQGTGA. The germline V and J ends were trimmed by 5 bases and 0 bases, with 13 bases remaining between them. This CDR3 reads CASSVKGGPNYGYTF. Written as DNA, the CDR3 is TGTGCCAGCAGCGTTAAAGGTGGACCTAACTATGGCTACACCTTC.

CDR3 amino acids: CASSRQISYNEQFF. The DNA for the CDR3 is TGTGCCAGCAGTCGACAGATCTCCTACAATGAGCAGTTCTTC. The chain employs TRBV6-2 or TRBV6-3 and TRBJ2-1, with D maybe TRBD1 (5 bases). This CDR3 has 14 amino acids. V dropped 5 bases and J dropped 0 bases, with 8 bases sitting between them. The germline gives CDR1 MNHEY, CDR2 SVGEGT.

The chain couples TRBV30 to TRBJ2-5; 7 nucleotides line up with TRBD1. This CDR3 spans 12 amino acids. Germline V gives CDR1 GTSNPN, CDR2 SVGIG (reference sequence). V trimming: 4 bases; J trimming: 2 bases; junction bases outside the gene matches: 1. DNA of the CDR3: TGTGCCTGGAAGGGACAGCAAGAGACCCAGTACTTC. Translated: CAWKGQQETQYF.

This clonotype was detected only a few times. The V and J genes are TRBV7-8 and TRBJ2-2; 9 bases align to TRBD1. From germline, CDR1 is SGHVS and CDR2 FQNEAQ. CDR3 length: 15 residues. V gave up 5 bases and J gave up 2 bases; unmatched junction bases: 3. The CDR3 DNA reads as TGTGCCAGCAGCAACACAGGGGGCAACACCGGGGAGCTGTTTTTT. Protein: CASSNTGGNTGELFF.

The chain links TRBV20-1 to TRBJ1-4; D ambiguous. The CDR3 length is 12 residues. The V and J ends lost 7 bases and 10 bases respectively, with 16 bases between them. Looked up from germline, CDR1 is DFQATT and CDR2 is SNEGSKA (reference sequence). In nucleotides, the CDR3 is TGCAGTGTGGAGGATGGGCTGGGAAAACTGTTTTTT. This encodes CSVEDGLGKLFF.

This clonotype was detected many times. J is TRBJ2-1 and V is TRBV11-2, with D unclear. Trimming cost V 4 bases and J 12 bases, with 16 bases left between them. The CDR3 has 13 amino acids. CDR1 is SGHAT and CDR2 is FQNNGV in the germline V gene. Written as DNA, the CDR3 is TGTGCCAGCAGCTCCCTCGGGCGGATGGGGCAGTTCTTC. Translating it yields CASSSLGRMGQFF.

The table lists this clonotype with a few counts. This chain links TRBV7-8 with TRBJ2-3; 10 nucleotides line up with TRBD2. The CDR3 is 19 residues long. Looked up from germline, CDR1 is SGHVS and CDR2 is FQNEAQ. With V trimmed by 2 bases and J by 1 base, 12 bases remained unmatched. CDR3 nucleotides: TGTGCCAGCAGCTTATTTGGCCTAGCGGGAGCTTTTGGCACAGATACGCAGTATTTT. As protein: CASSLFGLAGAFGTDTQYF. Based on the CDR3 plus reference TRBV7-8 and TRBJ2-3, the full variable domain is GAGVSQSPRYKVAKRGQDVALRCDPISGHVSLFWYQQALGQGPEFLTYFQNEAQLDKSGLPSDRFFAERPEGSVSTLKIQRTQQEDSAVYLCASSLFGLAGAFGTDTQYFGPGTRLTVL.

This clonotype has a handful of counts. The genes are TRBV20-1 and TRBJ1-2; 8 positions match TRBD1. Germline trimming cut 6 bases from V and 3 bases from J; bases unmatched to any gene: 21. CDR3 length equals 18 residues. Germline CDR1 DFQATT, CDR2 SNEGSKA (reference sequence). The CDR3 sequence is CSAIPGGGRGQQDYGYTF. The CDR3 nucleotides are TGCAGTGCCATCCCGGGGGGAGGCAGGGGGCAGCAAGACTATGGCTACACCTTC.

V usage is TRBV5-6 and J usage is TRBJ2-3, with TRBD2 matching over 8 bases. The V segment lost 2 bases and the J segment 4 bases; nucleotides outside the gene matches: 12. CDR3 length: 17 residues. Germline CDR1 SGHDT, CDR2 YYEEEE. In nucleotides, the CDR3 is TGTGCCAGCAGCTTCGATTTGGCGGGAGGCCTGGCAGATACGCAGTATTTT. Protein product: CASSFDLAGGLADTQYF.

There are a few counts of this clonotype. The CDR3 here is CASSIDRGDYEQYF. CDR3 sequence (DNA): TGTGCCAGCAGCATAGACAGGGGGGACTACGAGCAGTACTTC. This rearrangement joins TRBV7-2 to TRBJ2-7, with 9 bases aligning to TRBD1. After removal of 5 bases from V and 3 bases from J, the junction contained 5 bases not matched to a gene. The CDR3 totals 14 residues. Per germline, CDR1 SGHTA and CDR2 FQGNSA.